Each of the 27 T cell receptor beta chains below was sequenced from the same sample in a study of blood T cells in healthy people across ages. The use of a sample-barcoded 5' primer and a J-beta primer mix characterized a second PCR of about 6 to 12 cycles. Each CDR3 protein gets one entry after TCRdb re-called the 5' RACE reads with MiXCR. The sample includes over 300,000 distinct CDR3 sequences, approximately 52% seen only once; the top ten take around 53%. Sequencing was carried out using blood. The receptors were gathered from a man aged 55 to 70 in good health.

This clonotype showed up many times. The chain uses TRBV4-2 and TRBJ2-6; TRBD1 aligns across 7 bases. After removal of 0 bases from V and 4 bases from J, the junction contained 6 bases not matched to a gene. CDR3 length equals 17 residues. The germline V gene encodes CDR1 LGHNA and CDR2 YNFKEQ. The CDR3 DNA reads TGTGCCAGCAGCCAAGAAAGGACAGGAGTAGGGGCCAACGTCCTGACTTTC. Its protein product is CASSQERTGVGANVLTF.

CDR3 in amino acids: CASSPGPHTDTQYF. The CDR3 nucleotides are TGTGCCAGCAGTCCGGGACCACACACAGATACGCAGTATTTT. The rearrangement links TRBV6-5 to TRBJ2-3, with D tentatively TRBD1 or TRBD2 (5 bases each). There are 14 residues in the CDR3. The ends were cut back, 5 bases at V and 2 bases at J, with 11 bases in the middle. Germline lookup yields CDR1 MNHEY and CDR2 SVGAGI.

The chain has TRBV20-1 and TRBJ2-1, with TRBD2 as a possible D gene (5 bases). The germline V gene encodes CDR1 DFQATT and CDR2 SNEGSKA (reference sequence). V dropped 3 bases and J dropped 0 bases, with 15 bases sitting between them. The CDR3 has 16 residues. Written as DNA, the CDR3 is TGCAGTGCTAGGGTCAGCGGACCGAGCTCCTACAATGAGCAGTTCTTC. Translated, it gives CSARVSGPSSYNEQFF.

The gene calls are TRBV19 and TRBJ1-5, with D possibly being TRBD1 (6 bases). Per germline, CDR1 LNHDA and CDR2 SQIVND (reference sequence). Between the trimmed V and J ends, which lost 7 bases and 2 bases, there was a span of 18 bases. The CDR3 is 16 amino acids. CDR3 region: CASTVWGATGNQPQHF. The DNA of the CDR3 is TGTGCCAGTACTGTTTGGGGGGCTACGGGCAATCAGCCCCAGCATTTT.

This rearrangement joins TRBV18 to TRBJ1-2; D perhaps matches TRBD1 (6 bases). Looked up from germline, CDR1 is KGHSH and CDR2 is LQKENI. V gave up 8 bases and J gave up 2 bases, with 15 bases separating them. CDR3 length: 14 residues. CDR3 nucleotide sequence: TGTGCCAGCGCGATACAGGGTAACAACTATGGCTACACCTTC. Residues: CASAIQGNNYGYTF.

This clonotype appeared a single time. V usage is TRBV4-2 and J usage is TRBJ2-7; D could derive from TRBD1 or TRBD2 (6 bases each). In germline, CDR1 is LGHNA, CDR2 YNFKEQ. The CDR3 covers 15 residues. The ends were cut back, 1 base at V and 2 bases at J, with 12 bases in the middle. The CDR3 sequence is CASSQVQGGTYEQYF. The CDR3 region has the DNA TGTGCCAGCAGCCAAGTCCAAGGGGGGACCTACGAGCAGTACTTC.

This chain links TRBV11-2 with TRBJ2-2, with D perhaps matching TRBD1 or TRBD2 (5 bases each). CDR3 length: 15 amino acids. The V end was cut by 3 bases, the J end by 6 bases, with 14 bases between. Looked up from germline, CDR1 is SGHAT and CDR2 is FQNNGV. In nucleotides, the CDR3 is TGTGCCAGCAGCTTCGGCAGGGCCGGGGCCGGGGAGCTGTTTTTT. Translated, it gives CASSFGRAGAGELFF.

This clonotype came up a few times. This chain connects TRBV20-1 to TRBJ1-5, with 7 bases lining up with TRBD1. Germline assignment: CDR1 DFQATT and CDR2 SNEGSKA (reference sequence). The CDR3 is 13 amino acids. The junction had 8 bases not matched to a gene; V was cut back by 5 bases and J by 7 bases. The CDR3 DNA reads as TGCAGTGCTCGACAGGGTTGGGGCCAGCCCCAGCATTTT. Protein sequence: CSARQGWGQPQHF.

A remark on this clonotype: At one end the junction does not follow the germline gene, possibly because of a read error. The CDR3, as DNA: TGTGCCAACAGTGAAGGGGCCGGGACAGGCAGAGCTGGCTACACCTTC. This translates into CANSEGAGTGRAGYTF. This chain uses TRBV2 with TRBJ1-2, with 8 bases identical to TRBD1. The germline V gene has CDR1 SNHLY and CDR2 FYNNEI. The length of the CDR3 is 16 residues.

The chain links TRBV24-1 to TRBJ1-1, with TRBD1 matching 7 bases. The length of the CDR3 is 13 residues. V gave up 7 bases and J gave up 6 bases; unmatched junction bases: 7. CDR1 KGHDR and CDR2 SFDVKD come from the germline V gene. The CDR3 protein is CATRDRLFSEAFF. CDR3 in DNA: TGTGCCACCAGGGACAGGCTCTTCTCTGAAGCTTTCTTT.

CDR3 sequence: CAIRRDREDYGYTF. The CDR3 DNA is TGTGCCATCCGAAGGGACAGGGAGGACTATGGCTACACCTTC. The V and J genes are TRBV10-3 and TRBJ1-2; 9 bases fit TRBD1. The V and J ends lost 8 bases and 3 bases, in that order; junction bases with no gene match: 7. The CDR3 is 14 residues long. Germline CDR1 reads ENHRY; CDR2 reads SYGVKD.

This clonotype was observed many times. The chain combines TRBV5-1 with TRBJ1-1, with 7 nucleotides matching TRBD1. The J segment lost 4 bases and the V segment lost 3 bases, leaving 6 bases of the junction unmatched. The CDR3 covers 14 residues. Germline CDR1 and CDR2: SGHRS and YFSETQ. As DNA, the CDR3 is TGCGCCAGCAGCTACAGGGGTGAGGGCACTGAAGCTTTCTTT. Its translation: CASSYRGEGTEAFF.

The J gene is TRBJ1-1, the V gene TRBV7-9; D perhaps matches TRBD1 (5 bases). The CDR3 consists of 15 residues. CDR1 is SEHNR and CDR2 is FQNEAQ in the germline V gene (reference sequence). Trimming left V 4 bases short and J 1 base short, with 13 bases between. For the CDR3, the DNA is TGTGCCAGCAGCTCACCTACAGGTAGGAACACTGAAGCTTTCTTT. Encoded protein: CASSSPTGRNTEAFF. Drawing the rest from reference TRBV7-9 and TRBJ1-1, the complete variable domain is DTGVSQNPRHKITKRGQNVTFRCDPISEHNRLYWYRQTLGQGPEFLTYFQNEAQLEKSRLLSDRFSAERPKGSFSTLEIQRTEQGDSAMYLCASSSPTGRNTEAFFGQGTRLTVV.

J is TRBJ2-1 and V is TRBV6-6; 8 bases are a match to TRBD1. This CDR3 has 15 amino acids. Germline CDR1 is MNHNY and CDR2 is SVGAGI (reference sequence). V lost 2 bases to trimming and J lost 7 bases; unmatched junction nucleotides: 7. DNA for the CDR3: TGTGCCAGCAGTTACGCGCCGGGACAGGTTAATGAGCAGTTCTTC. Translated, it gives CASSYAPGQVNEQFF.

CDR3 residues: CASSLVGGYSPLHF. The CDR3 bases are TGTGCCAGCAGTTTAGTAGGGGGCTATTCACCCCTCCACTTT. The rearrangement links TRBV12-3 or TRBV12-4 to TRBJ1-6; 7 nucleotides align to TRBD1. The CDR3 is 14 residues long. V gave up 1 base and J gave up 8 bases; unmatched junction bases: 2.

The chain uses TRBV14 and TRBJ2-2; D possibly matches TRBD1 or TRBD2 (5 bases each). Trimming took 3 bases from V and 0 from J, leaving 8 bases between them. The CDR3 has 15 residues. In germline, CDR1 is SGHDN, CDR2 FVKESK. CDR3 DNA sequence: TGTGCCAGCAGCCAGGGACCGCCGAACACCGGGGAGCTGTTTTTT. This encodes CASSQGPPNTGELFF.

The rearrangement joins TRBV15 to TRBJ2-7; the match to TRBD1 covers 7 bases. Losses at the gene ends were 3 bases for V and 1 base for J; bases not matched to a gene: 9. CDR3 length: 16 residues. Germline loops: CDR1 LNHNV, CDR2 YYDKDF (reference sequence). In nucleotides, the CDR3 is TGTGCCACCAGCAGGGTACAGGGGCTCTCGTCCTACGAGCAGTACTTC. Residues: CATSRVQGLSSYEQYF.

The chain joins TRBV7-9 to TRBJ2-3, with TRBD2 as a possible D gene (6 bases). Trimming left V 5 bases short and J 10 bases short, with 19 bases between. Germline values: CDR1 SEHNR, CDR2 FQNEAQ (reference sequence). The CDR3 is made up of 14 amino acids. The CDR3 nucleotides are TGTGCCAGCAGCCAAGTACGGGACTTATTCTCGCAGTATTTT. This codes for CASSQVRDLFSQYF.

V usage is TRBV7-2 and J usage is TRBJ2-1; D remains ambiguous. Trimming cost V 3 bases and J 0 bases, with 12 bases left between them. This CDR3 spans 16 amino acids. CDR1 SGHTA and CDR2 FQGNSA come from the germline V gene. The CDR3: CASSFGDRRSYNEQFF. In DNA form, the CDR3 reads TGTGCCAGCAGCTTTGGCGACCGCCGCTCCTACAATGAGCAGTTCTTC. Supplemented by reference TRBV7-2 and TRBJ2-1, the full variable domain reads GAGVSQSPSNKVTEKGKDVELRCDPISGHTALYWYRQSLGQGLEFLIYFQGNSAPDKSGLPSDRFSAERTGGSVSTLTIQRTQQEDSAVYLCASSFGDRRSYNEQFFGPGTRLTVL.

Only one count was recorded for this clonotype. CDR3 in DNA: TGCAGTGCTTGGGCTAGTCACCAAGAGACCCAGTACTTC. Amino acid sequence: CSAWASHQETQYF. J is TRBJ2-5 and V is TRBV20-1; D remains ambiguous. The germline CDR1 and CDR2 sequences are DFQATT and SNEGSKA (reference sequence). The V gene lost 5 bases and the J gene lost 0 bases, with 10 bases spanning the gap. The CDR3 loop spans 13 amino acids.

CDR3 sequence (DNA): TGCAGTGCTAGTTCCTCGGCTAGCGGCTTACAAGAGACCCAGTACTTC. Amino acids: CSASSSASGLQETQYF. The chain carries TRBV20-1 and TRBJ2-5, with 7 nucleotides matching TRBD2. The CDR3 has 16 residues. V trimming: 3 bases; J trimming: 2 bases; junction bases outside the gene matches: 12. The germline V gene encodes CDR1 DFQATT and CDR2 SNEGSKA (reference sequence).

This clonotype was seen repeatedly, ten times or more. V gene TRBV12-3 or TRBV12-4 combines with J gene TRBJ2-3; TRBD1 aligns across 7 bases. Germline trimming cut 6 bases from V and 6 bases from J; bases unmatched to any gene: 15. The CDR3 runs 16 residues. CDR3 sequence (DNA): TGTGCCAGCAGAAGGGGACAGACGGGTATTTGGGATACGCAGTATTTT. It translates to CASRRGQTGIWDTQYF.

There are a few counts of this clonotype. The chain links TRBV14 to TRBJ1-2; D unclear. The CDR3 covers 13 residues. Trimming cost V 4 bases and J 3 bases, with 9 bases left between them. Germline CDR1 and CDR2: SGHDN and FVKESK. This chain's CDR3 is CASSRKQDYGYTF. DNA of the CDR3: TGTGCCAGCAGCCGGAAGCAGGACTATGGCTACACCTTC.

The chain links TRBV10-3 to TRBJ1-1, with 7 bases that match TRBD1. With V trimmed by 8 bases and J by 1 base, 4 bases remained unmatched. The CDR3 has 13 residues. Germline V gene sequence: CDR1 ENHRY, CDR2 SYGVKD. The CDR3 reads CAIGGDRNTEAFF. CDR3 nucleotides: TGTGCCATCGGGGGGGACAGGAACACTGAAGCTTTCTTT.

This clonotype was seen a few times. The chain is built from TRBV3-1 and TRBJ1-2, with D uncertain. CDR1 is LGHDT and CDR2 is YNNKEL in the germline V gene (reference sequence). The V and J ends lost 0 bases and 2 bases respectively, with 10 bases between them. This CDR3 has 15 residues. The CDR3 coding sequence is TGTGCCAGCAGCCAAGATATGCGCGTAAACTATGGCTACACCTTC. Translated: CASSQDMRVNYGYTF.

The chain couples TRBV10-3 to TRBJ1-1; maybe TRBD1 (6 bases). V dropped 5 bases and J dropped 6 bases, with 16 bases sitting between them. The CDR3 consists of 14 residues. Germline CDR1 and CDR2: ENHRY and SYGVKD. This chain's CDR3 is CAISRTEEIPEAFF. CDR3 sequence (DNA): TGTGCCATCAGTCGGACAGAGGAGATCCCTGAAGCTTTCTTT.

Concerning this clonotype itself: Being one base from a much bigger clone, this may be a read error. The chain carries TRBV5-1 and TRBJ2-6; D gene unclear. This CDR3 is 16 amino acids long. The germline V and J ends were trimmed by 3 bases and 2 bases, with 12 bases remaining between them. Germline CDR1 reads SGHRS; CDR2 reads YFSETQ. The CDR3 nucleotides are TGCGCCAGCAGCTCGGCCATCGGAGCTGGGGCCAACGTCCTGACTTTC. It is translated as CASSSAIGAGANVLTF.